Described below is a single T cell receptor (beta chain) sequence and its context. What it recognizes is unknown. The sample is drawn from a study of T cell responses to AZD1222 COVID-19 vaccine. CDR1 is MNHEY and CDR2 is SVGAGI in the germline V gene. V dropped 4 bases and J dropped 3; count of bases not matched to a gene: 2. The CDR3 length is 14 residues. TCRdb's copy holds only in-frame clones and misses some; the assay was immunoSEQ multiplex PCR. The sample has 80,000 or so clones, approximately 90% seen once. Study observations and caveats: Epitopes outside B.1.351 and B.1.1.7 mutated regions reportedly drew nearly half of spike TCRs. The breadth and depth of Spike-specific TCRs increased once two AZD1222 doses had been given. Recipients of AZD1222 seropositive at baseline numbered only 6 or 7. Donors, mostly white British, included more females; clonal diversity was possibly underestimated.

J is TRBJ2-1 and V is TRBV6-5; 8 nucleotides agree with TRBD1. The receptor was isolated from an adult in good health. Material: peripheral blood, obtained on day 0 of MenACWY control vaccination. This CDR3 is CASSSGQVYNEQFF. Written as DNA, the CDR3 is TGTGCCAGCAGTTCGGGACAGGTCTACAATGAGCAGTTCTTC.